This T cell receptor (beta chain) was identified during a study of cytomegalovirus exposure and HLA in healthy donors. Across the whole study: Earlier, 110 million or so unique TCR beta sequences were recovered from roughly 200 million T cells by an analysis. Counted in an early data release were roughly 81 million unique TCRs from HLA-typed donors.

A multiplex PCR was run with 60 Vbeta primers and 13 Jbeta primers. Profiling relied on immunoSEQ multiplex PCR, and the TCRdb table lists in-frame clones only, not all of them. The sample lists over 100,000 clones, roughly three fifths seen once, with about a tenth in the top ten. To note about this clone: The antigen is not known.

Overall study results and limits: CMV serostatus was the only recorded immune exposure for donors. Roughly uniform depth of sequencing across donors was assumed in presence/absence analyses.

Germline V gene lookup returns CDR1 GTSNPN and CDR2 SVGIG (reference sequence). V was shortened by 0 bases and J by 8 bases, with 11 bases between the two germline ends. This CDR3 contains 13 residues. Sequenced: PBMCs. The rearrangement uses TRBV30 and TRBJ1-3; D is ambiguous. The clonotype comes from a middle-aged man in good health and CMV-seropositive. The CDR3: CAWSVRGRDTIYF. In nucleotides, the CDR3 is TGTGCCTGGAGTGTTCGAGGGAGAGACACCATATATTTT.